The 12 T cell receptor beta chains listed next were all sequenced from one sample in a study of blood T cell repertoires in COVID-19. Sequencing was performed with immunoSEQ multiplex PCR; in TCRdb, only in-frame clones are kept and a portion is missing. The sample has under 300,000 clones; around nine tenths are singletons. Material: PBMCs or T cells enriched from blood (not recorded which). These receptors were obtained from a woman aged 55-69 years in a cohort exposed to, infected with or recovered from COVID-19 (not recorded which).

The rearrangement uses TRBV24-1 and TRBJ2-5, with a weak D call TRBD2 (6 bases). The V and J ends lost 1 base and 4 bases respectively, with 15 bases between them. Germline CDR1 and CDR2: KGHDR and SFDVKD. There are 16 residues in the CDR3. CDR3 region: CATSDFPRRGGETQYF. As DNA, the CDR3 is TGTGCCACCAGTGATTTCCCGAGGAGGGGTGGAGAGACCCAGTACTTC.

The rearrangement joins TRBV3-1 (or the pseudogene TRBV3-2) to TRBJ2-3, with 11 bases aligning to TRBD2. CDR3 length: 15 amino acids. V was clipped by 4 bases and J by 4 bases; unmatched bases: 4. Germline V gene data show CDR1 as LGHDT and CDR2 as YNNKEL (reference sequence). The CDR3 loop reads CASSLGLAGADTQYF. DNA for the CDR3: TGTGCCAGCAGCCTCGGACTAGCGGGCGCAGATACGCAGTATTTT.

J is TRBJ2-3 and V is TRBV24-1; 7 nucleotides match TRBD1. The CDR3 is 16 amino acids. Germline-derived CDR1 and CDR2 are KGHDR and SFDVKD. With V trimmed by 4 bases and J by 3 bases, 9 bases remained unmatched. This chain's CDR3 is CATSDSRQGKTDTQYF. The CDR3 nucleotides are TGTGCCACCAGTGACTCGCGACAGGGTAAGACAGATACGCAGTATTTT.

The chain carries TRBV11-1 and TRBJ2-3, with D uncertain. V was shortened by 3 bases and J by 2 bases, with 6 bases between the two germline ends. In germline, CDR1 is SGHAT, CDR2 FQDESV (reference sequence). CDR3 length: 13 amino acids. This chain's CDR3 is CASSFRPTDTQYF. CDR3 bases: TGTGCCAGCAGCTTCCGTCCCACAGATACGCAGTATTTT.

This chain connects TRBV12-5 to TRBJ2-1, with 8 bases aligning to TRBD1. The V and J ends lost 2 bases and 2 bases, in that order; junction bases with no gene match: 8. This CDR3 has 17 residues. CDR1 and CDR2 (germline): LGHNT, FRNRAP. This chain's CDR3 is CASGLPPRQGPYNEQFF. DNA for the CDR3: TGTGCTAGTGGTTTGCCCCCTCGACAGGGGCCCTACAATGAGCAGTTCTTC.

The V and J genes are TRBV28 and TRBJ1-5, with D tentatively TRBD1 (5 bases). Germline CDR1 MDHEN, CDR2 SYDVKM. V was trimmed by 3 bases and J by 7 bases, leaving 19 bases between them. This CDR3 contains 16 residues. This CDR3 reads CASSFALMGPRQPQHF. The CDR3 DNA is TGTGCCAGCAGTTTTGCTTTGATGGGGCCAAGGCAGCCCCAGCATTTT.

The V gene is TRBV27, the J gene TRBJ1-3; a weak D match, TRBD1 (5 bases). The CDR3 totals 16 residues. The germline V and J ends were trimmed by 0 bases and 2 bases, with 11 bases remaining between them. CDR1 is MNHEY, CDR2 SMNVEV, per germline (reference sequence). The CDR3 DNA reads as TGTGCCAGCAGTTTATCCCGGGGGGGAGCTGGAAACACCATATATTTT. Its protein is CASSLSRGGAGNTIYF.

This clone was recorded a few times. Distinct nucleotide sequences in the sample also encode this CDR3. The chain carries TRBV28 and TRBJ2-3, with TRBD1 identical over 7 bases. With 3 bases clipped from V and 1 base from J, the junction kept 4 bases outside the gene matches. The germline V gene encodes CDR1 MDHEN and CDR2 SYDVKM. The CDR3 consists of 15 residues. CDR3 bases: TGTGCCAGCAGTTTGAGGGGGCTAGGCACAGATACGCAGTATTTT. This translates into CASSLRGLGTDTQYF. The whole variable domain, remainder taken from reference TRBV28 and TRBJ2-3, is DVKVTQSSRYLVKRTGEKVFLECVQDMDHENMFWYRQDPGLGLRLIYFSYDVKMKEKGDIPEGYSVSREKKERFSLILESASTNQTSMYLCASSLRGLGTDTQYFGPGTRLTVL.

This chain joins TRBV5-1 and TRBJ1-3; 9 nucleotides line up with TRBD1. The CDR3 is 15 residues long. V trimming: 4 bases; J trimming: 5 bases; junction bases outside the gene matches: 7. CDR1 is SGHRS and CDR2 is YFSETQ in the germline V gene. CDR3 sequence (DNA): TGCGCCAGCAGCCCGGGACAGGGAGGGAGAAACACCATATATTTT. As protein: CASSPGQGGRNTIYF.

This clone was found a few times. This sequence joins TRBV5-1 and TRBJ1-2; D might be TRBD1 (5 bases). With 4 bases removed from V and 5 bases from J, the gap between germline ends came to 18 bases. CDR3 size: 15 residues. Germline V gene lookup returns CDR1 SGHRS and CDR2 YFSETQ. The CDR3 is CASSLDGRESYGYTF. In nucleotides, the CDR3 is TGCGCCAGCAGCCTGGACGGCAGGGAATCGTATGGCTACACCTTC.

This chain links TRBV5-1 with TRBJ2-2; 7 nucleotides align to TRBD2. This CDR3 comprises 14 residues. Germline CDR1 is SGHRS and CDR2 is YFSETQ. V lost 6 bases and J lost 6; bases outside the gene matches: 8. The CDR3 sequence: CASKAGRVSGELFF. DNA for the CDR3: TGCGCCAGCAAAGCAGGGAGGGTGTCCGGGGAGCTGTTTTTT.

This clone appeared once. The rearrangement uses TRBV6-5 and TRBJ2-3, with 8 bases fitting TRBD1. This CDR3 region has 15 residues. Germline-derived CDR1 and CDR2 are MNHEY and SVGAGI. Trimming removed 4 bases from V and 5 bases from J; junction bases left unmatched: 8. CDR3 DNA: TGTGCCAGCAGTTCCGAAGGACAGGGACGAGATACGCAGTATTTT. Residues: CASSSEGQGRDTQYF.